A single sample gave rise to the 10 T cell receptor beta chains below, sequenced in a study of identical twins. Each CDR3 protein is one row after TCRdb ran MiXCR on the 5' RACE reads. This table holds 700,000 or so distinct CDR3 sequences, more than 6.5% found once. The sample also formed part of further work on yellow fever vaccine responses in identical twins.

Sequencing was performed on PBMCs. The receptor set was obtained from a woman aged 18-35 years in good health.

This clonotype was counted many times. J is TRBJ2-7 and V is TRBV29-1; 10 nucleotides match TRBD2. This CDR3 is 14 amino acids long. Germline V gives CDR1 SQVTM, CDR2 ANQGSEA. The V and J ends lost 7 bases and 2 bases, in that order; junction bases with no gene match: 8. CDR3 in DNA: TGCAGCGCCCGAGGACTAGCGGTCCCCTACGAGCAGTACTTC. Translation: CSARGLAVPYEQYF.

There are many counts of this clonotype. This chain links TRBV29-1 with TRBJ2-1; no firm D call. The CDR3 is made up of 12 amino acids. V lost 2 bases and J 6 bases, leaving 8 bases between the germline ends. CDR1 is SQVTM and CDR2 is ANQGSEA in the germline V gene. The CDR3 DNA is TGCAGCGTTGAACCGACACGCAATGAGCAGTTCTTC. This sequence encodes CSVEPTRNEQFF.

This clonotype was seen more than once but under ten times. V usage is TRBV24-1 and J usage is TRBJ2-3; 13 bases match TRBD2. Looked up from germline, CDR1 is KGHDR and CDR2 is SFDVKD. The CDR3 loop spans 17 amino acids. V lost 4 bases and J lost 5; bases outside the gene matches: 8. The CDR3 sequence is CATSDQTSGRYGDTQYF. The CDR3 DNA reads TGTGCCACCAGTGACCAGACTAGCGGGAGGTACGGAGATACGCAGTATTTT.

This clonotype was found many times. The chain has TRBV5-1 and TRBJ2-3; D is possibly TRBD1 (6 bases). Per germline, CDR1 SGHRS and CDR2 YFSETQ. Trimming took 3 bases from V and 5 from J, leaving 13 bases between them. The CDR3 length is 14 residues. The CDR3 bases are TGCGCCAGCAGCTCCGACCAAGGGGGAGATACGCAGTATTTT. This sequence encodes CASSSDQGGDTQYF. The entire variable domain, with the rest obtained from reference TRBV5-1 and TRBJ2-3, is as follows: KAGVTQTPRYLIKTRGQQVTLSCSPISGHRSVSWYQQTPGQGLQFLFEYFSETQRNKGNFPGRFSGRQFSNSRSEMNVSTLELGDSALYLCASSSDQGGDTQYFGPGTRLTVL.

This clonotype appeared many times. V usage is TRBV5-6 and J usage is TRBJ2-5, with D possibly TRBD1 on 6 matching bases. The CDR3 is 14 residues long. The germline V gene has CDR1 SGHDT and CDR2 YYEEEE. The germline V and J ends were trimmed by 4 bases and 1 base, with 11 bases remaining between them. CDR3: CASSLGQTQETQYF. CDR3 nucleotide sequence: TGTGCCAGCAGCCTTGGACAGACCCAAGAGACCCAGTACTTC.

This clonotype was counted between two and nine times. CDR3 in DNA: TGTGCCAGTAGTCCCCGGGACAGGGAGGACGAGCAGTACTTC. Translated, it gives CASSPRDREDEQYF. The rearrangement uses TRBV19 and TRBJ2-7; 9 bases map to TRBD1. The CDR3 consists of 14 residues. After removal of 5 bases from V and 5 bases from J, the junction contained 7 bases not matched to a gene. Germline loops: CDR1 LNHDA, CDR2 SQIVND (reference sequence).

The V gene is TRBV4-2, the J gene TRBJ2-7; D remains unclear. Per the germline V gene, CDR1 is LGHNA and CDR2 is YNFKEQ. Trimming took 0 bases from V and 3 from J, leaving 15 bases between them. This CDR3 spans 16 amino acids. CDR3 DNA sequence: TGTGCCAGCAGCCAAGATCCCGTCCTGTCAGGCTACGAGCAGTACTTC. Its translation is CASSQDPVLSGYEQYF.

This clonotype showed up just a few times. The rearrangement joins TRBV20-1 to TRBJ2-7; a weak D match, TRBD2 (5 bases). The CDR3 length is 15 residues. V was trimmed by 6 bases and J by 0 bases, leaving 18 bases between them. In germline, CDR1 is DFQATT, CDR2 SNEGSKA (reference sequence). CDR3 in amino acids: CSAAMAGRASYEQYF. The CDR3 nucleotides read TGCAGTGCCGCCATGGCGGGTAGGGCCTCCTACGAGCAGTACTTC.

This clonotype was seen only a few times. The CDR3 reads CASSSEGSYNEQFF. DNA of the CDR3: TGTGCCAGCAGCTCAGAGGGATCCTACAATGAGCAGTTCTTC. The chain links TRBV9 to TRBJ2-1, with D possibly TRBD2 on 5 matching bases. V was shortened by 4 bases and J by 1 base, with 9 bases between the two germline ends. CDR3 length equals 14 residues. Germline values: CDR1 SGDLS, CDR2 YYNGEE.

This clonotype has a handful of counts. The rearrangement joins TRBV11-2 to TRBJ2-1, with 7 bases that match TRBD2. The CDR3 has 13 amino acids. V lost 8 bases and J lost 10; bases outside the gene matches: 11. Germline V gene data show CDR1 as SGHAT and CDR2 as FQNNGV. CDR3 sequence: CASGTSATGEQFF. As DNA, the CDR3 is TGTGCCAGCGGCACTAGCGCGACGGGAGAGCAGTTCTTC.